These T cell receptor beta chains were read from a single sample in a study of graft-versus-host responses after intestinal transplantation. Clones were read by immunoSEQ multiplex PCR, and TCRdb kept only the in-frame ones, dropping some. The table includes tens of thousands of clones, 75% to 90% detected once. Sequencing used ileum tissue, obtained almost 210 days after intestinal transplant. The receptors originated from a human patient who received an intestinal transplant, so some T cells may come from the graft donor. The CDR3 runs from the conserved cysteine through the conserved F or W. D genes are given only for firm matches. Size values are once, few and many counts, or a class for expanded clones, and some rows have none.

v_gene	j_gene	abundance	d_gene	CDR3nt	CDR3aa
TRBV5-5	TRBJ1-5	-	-	TGTGCCAGCAGCCCCGAGGGCTGGAATCAGCCCCAGCATTTT	CASSPEGWNQPQHF
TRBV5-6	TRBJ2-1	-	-	TGTGCCAGCAGCACCGGGAACTCGGTAAAGCAGTTCTTC	CASSTGNSVKQFF
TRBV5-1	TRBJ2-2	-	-	TGCGCCAGCAGCCGCGGGACCGCGGGGGCAAACACCGGGGAGCTGTTTTTT	CASSRGTAGANTGELFF
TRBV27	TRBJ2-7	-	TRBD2	TGTGCCAGCAGTTCACCACTAGCGGGAGTGTACGAGCAGTACTTC	CASSSPLAGVYEQYF
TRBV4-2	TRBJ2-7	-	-	TGTGCCAGCAGCCCTCAGACAACACCCTCCTACGAGCAGTACTTC	CASSPQTTPSYEQYF
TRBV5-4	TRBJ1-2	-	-	TGTGCCAGCAGCTCTGATAGAACTCGGGGCTATGGCTACACCTTC	CASSSDRTRGYGYTF
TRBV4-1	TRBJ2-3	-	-	TGCGCCAGCAGCCAAGAGTTGGGGGTTTGGGGCACAGATACGCAGTATTTT	CASSQELGVWGTDTQYF
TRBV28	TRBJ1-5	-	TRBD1	TGTGCCAGCAGTTGGGGACAGGGAGACAATCAGCCCCAGCATTTT	CASSWGQGDNQPQHF
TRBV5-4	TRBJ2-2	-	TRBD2	TGTGCCAGCAGCTTGGCGCTAGCGGGGGCCGGGGAGCTGTTTTTT	CASSLALAGAGELFF
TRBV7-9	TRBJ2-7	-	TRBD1	TGTGCCAGCAGCCAACGAGGGGGACAGGGGGCCTACGAGCAGTACTTC	CASSQRGGQGAYEQYF
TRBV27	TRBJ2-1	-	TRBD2	TGTGCCAGCAGTTTATCGGGTAGCGGGGGGGCCTTTGAGCAGTTCTTC	CASSLSGSGGAFEQFF
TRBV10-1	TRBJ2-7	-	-	TGCGCCAGCAGTGACTCCGGGGATCCCTACGAGCAGTACTTC	CASSDSGDPYEQYF
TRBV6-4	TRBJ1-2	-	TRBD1	TGTGCCAGCAGTGCCTACGCTACCGGGACAGGGAACTATGGCTACACCTTC	CASSAYATGTGNYGYTF
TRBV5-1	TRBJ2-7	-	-	TGCGCCAGCAGCCTGTACGGGGCCCCGACTTCCTACGAGCAGTACTTC	CASSLYGAPTSYEQYF
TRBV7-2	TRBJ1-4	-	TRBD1	TGTGCCAGCAGTTTTGACAGGGAGAATGAAAAACTGTTTTTT	CASSFDRENEKLFF
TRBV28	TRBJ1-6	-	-	TGTGCCAGCAGCCGTAGTTCCTATAATTCACCCCTCCACTTT	CASSRSSYNSPLHF
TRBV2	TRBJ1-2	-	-	TGTGCCAGTAGTGGGCAAAGCTATGGCTACACCTTC	CASSGQSYGYTF
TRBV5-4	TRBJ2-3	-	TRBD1	TGTGCCAGCAGCTCGGACAGGGGGGCTGGAGATACGCAGTATTTT	CASSSDRGAGDTQYF
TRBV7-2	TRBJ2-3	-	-	TGTGCCAGCAGCCCTGTGGCAGATACGCAGTATTTT	CASSPVADTQYF
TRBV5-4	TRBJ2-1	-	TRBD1	TGTGCCAGCAGCAAGACAGGGCTCCGGTACAATGAGCAGTTCTTC	CASSKTGLRYNEQFF
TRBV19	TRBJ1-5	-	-	TGTGCCAGTAGTCCGCTACAGGTGGTCAATCAGCCCCAGCATTTT	CASSPLQVVNQPQHF
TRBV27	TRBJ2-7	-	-	TGTGCCAGCAGCCAATGGCAGGGCCACGAGCAGTACTTC	CASSQWQGHEQYF
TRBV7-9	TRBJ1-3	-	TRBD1	TGTGCCAGCAGCTTAATCAGGGGGGCCCTTTCCGGAAACACCATATATTTT	CASSLIRGALSGNTIYF
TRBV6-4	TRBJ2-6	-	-	TGTGCCAGCAGTGACTCGACGGTAGGCTCTGGGGCCAACGTCCTGACTTTC	CASSDSTVGSGANVLTF
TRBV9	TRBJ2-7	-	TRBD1	TGTGCCAGCAGCCGGACAGGCTCCTACGAGCAGTACTTC	CASSRTGSYEQYF
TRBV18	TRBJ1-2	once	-	TGTGCCAGCTCACCAGGGGACTATGGCTACACCTTC	CASSPGDYGYTF
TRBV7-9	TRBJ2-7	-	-	TGTGCCAGCAGCTTCCCAGGGGTCGGAACCTACGAGCAGTACTTC	CASSFPGVGTYEQYF
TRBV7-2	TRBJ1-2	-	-	TGTGCCAGCAGCTTAGAGTTCTGGCAGACCCCGGGGGGCTACACCTTC	CASSLEFWQTPGGYTF
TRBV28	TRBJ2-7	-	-	TGTGCCAGCACCAAGGACCGCTCGGTGGGCGAGCAGTACTTC	CASTKDRSVGEQYF